Following are 21 T cell receptor beta chains from one sample sequenced in a study of shared clonotypes between healthy human individuals. The repertoire was sequenced with immunoSEQ multiplex PCR; TCRdb's copy has only in-frame clones and lacks some. The sample has roughly 500,000 clones; 78% are singletons. Sequenced input: PBMCs. The source is a woman aged 40 to 50 in good health. Some clones in this sample may be carry-over from other donors' samples.

The gene calls are TRBV9 and TRBJ2-7; D is ambiguous. CDR3 length: 12 residues. Trimming cost V 3 bases and J 2 bases, with 6 bases left between them. Germline V gene data show CDR1 as SGDLS and CDR2 as YYNGEE. CDR3 region: CASSEPPYEQYF. The CDR3 DNA reads TGTGCCAGCAGCGAACCCCCCTACGAGCAGTACTTC.

This clone was counted a few times. The chain couples TRBV2 to TRBJ2-7, with 7 bases matching TRBD1. CDR1 and CDR2 from the germline V gene are SNHLY and FYNNEI. V dropped 3 bases and J dropped 6; count of bases not matched to a gene: 8. CDR3 length: 14 amino acids. CDR3 in amino acids: CASSDSRQGSEQYF. CDR3 nucleotide sequence: TGTGCCAGCAGTGACTCCAGACAGGGCAGCGAGCAGTACTTC.

The V and J genes are TRBV28 and TRBJ2-7, with D perhaps TRBD1 (6 bases). Trimming cost V 6 bases and J 1 base, with 10 bases left between them. There are 13 residues in the CDR3. Germline loops: CDR1 MDHEN, CDR2 SYDVKM. CDR3 sequence: CASRKTGSYEQYF. The CDR3 DNA reads as TGTGCCAGCAGAAAGACAGGATCCTACGAGCAGTACTTC.

The chain has TRBV11-2 and TRBJ2-2, with 9 positions matching TRBD2. Trimming at V came to 3 bases and at J to 5 bases, leaving 1 base not matched to a gene. CDR1 is SGHAT, CDR2 FQNNGV, per germline. The CDR3 is 14 amino acids. CDR3 residues: CASSFSGGTGELFF. CDR3 bases: TGTGCCAGCAGCTTCAGCGGGGGGACCGGGGAGCTGTTTTTT.

The genes are TRBV6-4 and TRBJ2-1; D may correspond to TRBD1 or TRBD2 (5 bases each). This CDR3 is 13 amino acids long. V lost 6 bases and J lost 8, with 14 bases in between. The V gene's germline CDR1 is MRHNA and CDR2 SNTAGT. CDR3 protein: CASSGDRGDEQFF. CDR3 bases: TGTGCCAGCAGCGGGGACCGAGGAGATGAGCAGTTCTTC.

This chain connects TRBV14 to TRBJ2-5; 7 bases match TRBD1. CDR1 SGHDN and CDR2 FVKESK come from the germline V gene. This CDR3 spans 16 amino acids. V was pared by 2 bases and J by 4 bases, with 10 bases of the junction left unmatched. The CDR3 reads CASSQTGAPPGETQYF. CDR3 nucleotides: TGTGCCAGCAGCCAAACAGGGGCCCCACCGGGAGAGACCCAGTACTTC.

CDR3 residues: CASSLLGRTGTYEQYF. DNA of the CDR3: TGTGCCAGCAGCCTACTCGGACGGACAGGAACTTACGAGCAGTACTTC. The V gene is TRBV5-5, the J gene TRBJ2-7, with 7 bases fitting TRBD1. CDR1 is SGHKS and CDR2 is YYEKEE in the germline V gene (reference sequence). The V segment lost 4 bases and the J segment 4 bases; nucleotides outside the gene matches: 14. The CDR3 consists of 16 residues.

V usage is TRBV27 and J usage is TRBJ2-3, with TRBD2 matching 7 bases. There are 15 residues in the CDR3. CDR1 is MNHEY and CDR2 is SMNVEV in the germline V gene (reference sequence). Germline trimming cut 4 bases from V and 7 bases from J; bases unmatched to any gene: 11. The CDR3 here is CASSSWAGSGYTQYF. In DNA form, the CDR3 reads TGTGCCAGCAGTTCCTGGGCAGGTAGCGGGTATACGCAGTATTTT.

The V and J genes are TRBV13 and TRBJ1-1; 8 bases match TRBD1. The CDR3 spans 15 residues. Germline-derived CDR1 and CDR2 are PRHDT and FYEKMQ (reference sequence). Unmatched junction bases numbered 6, after V lost 5 bases and J lost 1 base. The CDR3 region has the DNA TGTGCCAGCAGCCCTTCCGGACAGGGGAACACTGAAGCTTTCTTT. Protein: CASSPSGQGNTEAFF.

The chain joins TRBV30 to TRBJ2-7, with 9 bases matching TRBD2. The length of the CDR3 is 15 residues. Germline loops: CDR1 GTSNPN, CDR2 SVGIG (reference sequence). Germline trimming cut 1 base from V and 7 bases from J; bases unmatched to any gene: 11. CDR3 nucleotide sequence: TGTGCCTGGAGTGGTAGGGGGCGGGAGGGCAAAGAGCAGTACTTC. Translation gives CAWSGRGREGKEQYF.

CDR3 amino acids: CASSPRSTSGRYNEQFF. CDR3 DNA sequence: TGTGCCAGCAGCCCCCGCTCGACTAGCGGACGCTACAATGAGCAGTTCTTC. This rearrangement joins TRBV5-8 to TRBJ2-1; 9 bases align to TRBD2. The CDR3 consists of 17 residues. The V and J ends lost 4 bases and 3 bases, in that order; junction bases with no gene match: 11. Germline V gene sequence: CDR1 SGHTS, CDR2 YDEGEE.

V is TRBV4-3 and J is TRBJ1-1; TRBD1 is a possible D gene (5 bases). CDR1 is LGHNA and CDR2 is YSLEER in the germline V gene. The V gene lost 0 bases and the J gene lost 5 bases, with 19 bases spanning the gap. The CDR3 spans 17 residues. The CDR3 loop reads CASSQDEGLTEGTEAFF. The CDR3 DNA reads TGCGCCAGCAGCCAAGACGAGGGGCTGACAGAAGGTACTGAAGCTTTCTTT.

This chain uses TRBV28 with TRBJ1-4, with D hard to call. V lost 4 bases to trimming and J lost 8 bases, with 23 bases between them. CDR3 length: 17 residues. Germline V gives CDR1 MDHEN, CDR2 SYDVKM. CDR3: CASSSTSWAPMKEKLFF. The CDR3 nucleotides are TGTGCCAGCAGTTCGACGTCTTGGGCCCCAATGAAGGAAAAACTGTTTTTT.

The rearrangement uses TRBV7-3 and TRBJ2-3, with 7 bases aligning to TRBD1. There are 15 residues in the CDR3. Losses at the gene ends were 1 base for V and 6 bases for J; bases not matched to a gene: 7. Germline lookup yields CDR1 SGHTA and CDR2 FQGTGA. CDR3 loop: CASSLNGQVKDTQYF. The CDR3 region has the DNA TGTGCCAGCAGCTTAAACGGACAGGTCAAGGATACGCAGTATTTT.

This clone was recorded only once. This rearrangement joins TRBV18 to TRBJ2-2; 10 bases match TRBD1. Losses at the gene ends were 3 bases for V and 4 bases for J; bases not matched to a gene: 5. The CDR3 loop spans 16 amino acids. Germline V gene sequence: CDR1 KGHSH, CDR2 LQKENI. CDR3 nucleotide sequence: TGTGCCAGCTCACCCGACAGGGGGCTGGCCACCGGGGAGCTGTTTTTT. Encoded protein: CASSPDRGLATGELFF. Together with reference TRBV18 and TRBJ2-2, the CDR3 gives the full variable domain: NAGVMQNPRHLVRRRGQEARLRCSPMKGHSHVYWYRQLPEEGLKFMVYLQKENIIDESGMPKERFSAEFPKEGPSILRIQQVVRGDSAAYFCASSPDRGLATGELFFGEGSRLTVL.

This clone showed up just once. This chain uses TRBV19 with TRBJ2-1, with 10 bases that match TRBD2. J gave up 1 base and V 3 bases, and 0 bases lay outside the gene matches. This CDR3 region has 15 residues. Germline CDR1 is LNHDA and CDR2 is SQIVND (reference sequence). CDR3 nucleotide sequence: TGTGCCAGTAGTATGACTAGCGGGTCCTACAATGAGCAGTTCTTC. Its protein product is CASSMTSGSYNEQFF.

This chain joins TRBV5-1 and TRBJ2-3; D is undetermined. The V and J ends lost 7 bases and 2 bases respectively, with 14 bases between them. This CDR3 is 14 amino acids long. Germline V gene data show CDR1 as SGHRS and CDR2 as YFSETQ. CDR3 DNA sequence: TGCGCCAGCGGGATTAACATCCTCACAGATACGCAGTATTTT. Protein sequence: CASGINILTDTQYF.

This clone has only a few counts. The rearrangement joins TRBV10-2 to TRBJ1-1; D is perhaps TRBD1 (5 bases). Germline lookup yields CDR1 WSHSY and CDR2 SAAADI. The CDR3 length is 17 residues. V was trimmed by 0 bases and J by 0 bases, leaving 14 bases between them. The CDR3 nucleotides read TGCGCCAGCAGTGAGTCTAGGGGCCGTTTCCTGAACACTGAAGCTTTCTTT. Protein sequence: CASSESRGRFLNTEAFF.

The chain recombines TRBV5-1 with TRBJ2-5; possibly TRBD2 for D (5 bases). CDR3 length: 14 amino acids. Per the germline V gene, CDR1 is SGHRS and CDR2 is YFSETQ. V lost 1 base, J lost 0 bases, and 7 bases lay in between. The CDR3 protein is CASSLMGDQETQYF. The CDR3 DNA is TGCGCCAGCAGCTTGATGGGAGACCAAGAGACCCAGTACTTC.

The chain employs TRBV6-4 and TRBJ1-4; D perhaps matches TRBD1 (6 bases). This CDR3 contains 15 residues. In germline, CDR1 is MRHNA, CDR2 SNTAGT. V lost 7 bases and J 0 bases, leaving 12 bases between the germline ends. The CDR3, as DNA: TGTGCCAGCAATTTGGGGGCCTCAACTAATGAAAAACTGTTTTTT. Its protein product is CASNLGASTNEKLFF.

This chain joins TRBV15 and TRBJ2-3; TRBD1 aligns across 7 bases. The germline CDR1 and CDR2 sequences are LNHNV and YYDKDF (reference sequence). The CDR3 spans 14 residues. The V and J ends lost 4 bases and 6 bases, in that order; junction bases with no gene match: 7. CDR3 region: CATSTGQPGDTQYF. CDR3 sequence (DNA): TGTGCCACCAGCACGGGACAGCCTGGGGATACGCAGTATTTT.